The TCR beta chain described here comes from a study of technical replicates of blood from a handful of donors. Profiled with immunoSEQ multiplex PCR; TCRdb holds only in-frame clones, not every one. Of over 10,000 clones in the sample, roughly 94% were seen once. This receptor was taken from a human donor in good health. Sequences were obtained from PBMCs.

Here the CDR3 DNA reads TGCGCCAGCAGCTTGGCGGGGGGGGGAGACAATGAGCAGTTCTTC. Translating it yields CASSLAGGGDNEQFF. V is TRBV5-1 and J is TRBJ2-1, with 8 bases matching TRBD2. With V trimmed by 0 bases and J by 5 bases, 4 bases remained unmatched. The CDR3 extends over 15 amino acids. The germline V gene encodes CDR1 SGHRS and CDR2 YFSETQ. Filled out from reference TRBV5-1 and TRBJ2-1, the complete variable domain reads KAGVTQTPRYLIKTRGQQVTLSCSPISGHRSVSWYQQTPGQGLQFLFEYFSETQRNKGNFPGRFSGRQFSNSRSEMNVSTLELGDSALYLCASSLAGGGDNEQFFGPGTRLTVL.